Sequencing of this TCR beta chain was carried out in a study of blood T cells in healthy people across ages. In the study overall: In model experiments, template switching was able to capture about one barcoded beta molecule for every two T cells that were present.

This clonotype was recorded many times. Then a second PCR, running about 7 to 11 cycles, was carried out with a sample-barcoded 5' primer and a J-beta primer mix. TCRdb independently ran MiXCR on the 5' RACE reads; one entry per CDR3 protein. The sample contains about 810,000 distinct CDR3 sequences, 35% to 40% of which appear only once. This CDR3 contains 14 residues. V lost 3 bases and J lost 5, with 13 bases in between. The sample consisted of blood. The TCR originated in a young man in good health. The rearrangement uses TRBV12-3 or TRBV12-4 and TRBJ1-1; unclear D gene. The CDR3 bases are TGTGCCAGCAGTTTGAAGGGAGGTTGGACTGAAGCTTTCTTT. Protein: CASSLKGGWTEAFF.